Following are 10 T cell receptor beta chains from one sample sequenced in a study of blood T cell repertoires in COVID-19. The repertoire was sequenced with immunoSEQ multiplex PCR; TCRdb's copy has only in-frame clones and lacks some. The sample records 130,000 or so clones, around 90% being singletons. The sample comprised peripheral blood. All receptors derive from a human donor with COVID-19, enrolled during active disease. The donor label of this sample is uncertain.

This clone appeared a single time. This chain joins TRBV3-1 (or the pseudogene TRBV3-2) and TRBJ1-6; D may be TRBD1 (5 bases). Trimming took 1 base from V and 5 from J, leaving 9 bases between them. From germline, CDR1 is LGHDT and CDR2 YNNKEL (reference sequence). This CDR3 spans 15 amino acids. The CDR3 DNA sequence: TGTGCCAGCAGCCAAGGGGGCAGTCATAATTCACCCCTCCACTTT. It codes for CASSQGGSHNSPLHF.

This clone was recorded only once. The chain joins TRBV3-1 (or the pseudogene TRBV3-2) to TRBJ1-4; 7 positions match TRBD1. The J segment lost 6 bases and the V segment lost 7 bases, leaving 11 bases of the junction unmatched. Germline values: CDR1 LGHDT, CDR2 YNNKEL (reference sequence). The CDR3 has 15 amino acids. CDR3 nucleotide sequence: TGTGCCAGCACCCCAAGGGGACAGAGGGATGAAAAACTGTTTTTT. Translating it yields CASTPRGQRDEKLFF.

The chain recombines TRBV4-1 with TRBJ1-1; D uncertain. Germline-derived CDR1 and CDR2 are MGHRA and YSYEKL. The CDR3 length is 19 residues. The V end was cut by 0 bases, the J end by 5 bases, with 25 bases between. The CDR3 reads CASSQDEGQSRVELTEAFF. The CDR3 bases are TGCGCCAGCAGCCAAGATGAGGGTCAATCAAGGGTGGAGTTGACTGAAGCTTTCTTT.

The chain carries TRBV7-9 and TRBJ1-2; 8 bases align to TRBD1. This CDR3 is 14 amino acids long. Germline values: CDR1 SEHNR, CDR2 FQNEAQ (reference sequence). V dropped 5 bases and J dropped 6; count of bases not matched to a gene: 8. In DNA, the CDR3 is TGTGCCAGCAGCCTTGGACAGGGAGTGGATGGCTACACCTTC. Residues: CASSLGQGVDGYTF. Full variable domain (remainder filled in from reference TRBV7-9 and TRBJ1-2): DTGVSQNPRHKITKRGQNVTFRCDPISEHNRLYWYRQTLGQGPEFLTYFQNEAQLEKSRLLSDRFSAERPKGSFSTLEIQRTEQGDSAMYLCASSLGQGVDGYTFGSGTRLTVV.

This chain connects TRBV29-1 to TRBJ2-2, with TRBD2 matching over 12 bases. Trimming at V came to 6 bases and at J to 5 bases, leaving 10 bases not matched to a gene. From germline, CDR1 is SQVTM and CDR2 ANQGSEA. This CDR3 comprises 16 residues. CDR3: CSVPTSGGTRTGELFF. The CDR3 region has the DNA TGCAGCGTACCCACTAGCGGGGGGACCCGTACCGGGGAGCTGTTTTTT.

V and J are TRBV5-1 and TRBJ1-2; D remains ambiguous. The CDR3 extends over 14 amino acids. The germline V gene encodes CDR1 SGHRS and CDR2 YFSETQ. The germline V and J ends were trimmed by 4 bases and 7 bases, with 17 bases remaining between them. The CDR3 here is CASSAGDPLLGYTF. The CDR3 nucleotides are TGCGCCAGCAGCGCCGGAGACCCTCTTCTTGGCTACACCTTC.

This chain joins TRBV4-1 and TRBJ2-7; 8 bases fit TRBD2. Germline assignment: CDR1 MGHRA and CDR2 YSYEKL. The junction had 11 bases not matched to a gene; V was cut back by 1 base and J by 3 bases. The CDR3 sequence is 17 residues long. The DNA for the CDR3 is TGCGCCAGCAGCCAAGTTTTAGGGCCGGGGGGGGTCTACGAGCAGTACTTC. Translating it yields CASSQVLGPGGVYEQYF.

This chain links TRBV19 with TRBJ1-1, with 8 nucleotides matching TRBD1. V lost 6 bases and J lost 6; bases outside the gene matches: 6. Germline CDR1 reads LNHDA; CDR2 reads SQIVND (reference sequence). CDR3 length equals 13 residues. The CDR3 loop is CASSLQGAAEAFF. The DNA of the CDR3 is TGTGCCAGTAGCCTGCAGGGGGCCGCTGAAGCTTTCTTT.

The V call is TRBV12-3 or TRBV12-4, the J call TRBJ2-3; D unclear. The CDR3 length is 12 residues. V lost 5 bases, J lost 8 bases, and 11 bases lay in between. Written as DNA, the CDR3 is TGTGCCAGCAGTATACAGAAGGCTACGCAGTATTTT. This sequence encodes CASSIQKATQYF.

CDR3 nucleotides: TGCGCCAGCAGCCCTGCGACAGGGGGCGACTATGGCTACACCTTC. Translated, it gives CASSPATGGDYGYTF. This sequence joins TRBV5-1 and TRBJ1-2, with 10 bases matching TRBD1. The J segment lost 3 bases and the V segment lost 4 bases, leaving 6 bases of the junction unmatched. Looked up from germline, CDR1 is SGHRS and CDR2 is YFSETQ. This CDR3 has 15 amino acids.